What follows are 21 T cell receptor beta chains derived from one specimen sequenced in a study of PD-1 blockade in classical Hodgkin lymphoma. Time point reported: cycle 4 day 1 (C4D1), after 5 to 7 weeks of nivolumab. Relapse was seen in all patients after autologous stem cell transplantation, and brentuximab vedotin exposure was variable. TCRdb's copy holds only in-frame clones and misses some; the assay was immunoSEQ multiplex PCR. This table holds 90,000 to 140,000 clones, around 90% found once. The specimen was peripheral blood mononuclear cells (PBMCs), collected before the fourth cycle of nivolumab. The receptors derive from a human donor with classical Hodgkin lymphoma.

This chain joins TRBV28 and TRBJ2-3; a possible D gene is TRBD1 (5 bases). Germline assignment: CDR1 MDHEN and CDR2 SYDVKM. Trimming removed 4 bases at V and 2 bases at J, with 10 bases between. This CDR3 region has 14 residues. The CDR3: CASSYKGYTDTQYF. The CDR3 coding sequence is TGTGCCAGCAGTTACAAGGGGTACACAGATACGCAGTATTTT.

The rearrangement joins TRBV25-1 to TRBJ2-1; D may correspond to TRBD1 or TRBD2 (6 bases each). The CDR3 loop spans 17 amino acids. The V gene lost 5 bases and the J gene lost 6 bases, with 23 bases spanning the gap. Germline V gene sequence: CDR1 MGHDK, CDR2 SYGVNS. CDR3 amino acids: CASSQFRGQGGGNEQFF. CDR3 bases: TGTGCCAGCAGTCAGTTCCGGGGGCAAGGGGGAGGCAATGAGCAGTTCTTC.

The rearrangement links TRBV5-1 to TRBJ2-2; D is possibly TRBD1 (6 bases). V was trimmed by 1 base and J by 2 bases, leaving 12 bases between them. The CDR3 covers 16 residues. Per the germline V gene, CDR1 is SGHRS and CDR2 is YFSETQ. The CDR3 region is CASSLPGVRNTGELFF. The CDR3 DNA is TGCGCCAGCAGCTTGCCAGGGGTCCGAAACACCGGGGAGCTGTTTTTT. Full variable domain (rest looked up from reference TRBV5-1 and TRBJ2-2): KAGVTQTPRYLIKTRGQQVTLSCSPISGHRSVSWYQQTPGQGLQFLFEYFSETQRNKGNFPGRFSGRQFSNSRSEMNVSTLELGDSALYLCASSLPGVRNTGELFFGEGSRLTVL.

This chain uses TRBV10-2 with TRBJ2-2; D tentatively fits TRBD1 or TRBD2 (5 bases each). The CDR3 consists of 15 residues. Per the germline V gene, CDR1 is WSHSY and CDR2 is SAAADI. V was cut by 4 bases and J by 1 base, with 10 bases left in between. CDR3 in DNA: TGCGCCAGCAGTGGAGGGGTGGAGAACACCGGGGAGCTGTTTTTT. Amino acid sequence: CASSGGVENTGELFF.

This clone was seen just once. The V and J genes are TRBV28 and TRBJ1-2; D gene uncertain. V dropped 3 bases and J dropped 6 bases, with 11 bases sitting between them. CDR1 is MDHEN and CDR2 is SYDVKM in the germline V gene. This CDR3 spans 13 amino acids. This CDR3 reads CASSLSVGHGYTF. The CDR3 DNA sequence: TGTGCCAGCAGTTTGTCCGTTGGCCATGGCTACACCTTC.

The CDR3 DNA reads as TGTGCCTGGAGTGTACACAACAATGAGCAGTTCTTC. This sequence encodes CAWSVHNNEQFF. The rearrangement links TRBV30 to TRBJ2-1; D remains ambiguous. The germline V gene encodes CDR1 GTSNPN and CDR2 SVGIG (reference sequence). Trimming shortened V by 0 bases and J by 5 bases, and 5 bases separated the two germline ends. This CDR3 contains 12 residues.

The rearrangement links TRBV18 to TRBJ2-1; D possibly corresponds to TRBD2 (5 bases). The CDR3 loop spans 12 amino acids. Germline-derived CDR1 and CDR2 are KGHSH and LQKENI. Trimming shortened V by 5 bases and J by 10 bases, and 12 bases separated the two germline ends. For the CDR3, the DNA is TGTGCCAGCTCATCCCTAAGCGGAGAGCAGTTCTTC. Its protein product is CASSSLSGEQFF. Combining the CDR3 with reference TRBV18 and TRBJ2-1 gives the whole variable domain NAGVMQNPRHLVRRRGQEARLRCSPMKGHSHVYWYRQLPEEGLKFMVYLQKENIIDESGMPKERFSAEFPKEGPSILRIQQVVRGDSAAYFCASSSLSGEQFFGPGTRLTVL.

The J gene is TRBJ2-5, the V gene TRBV13; D is unclear. Germline V gives CDR1 PRHDT, CDR2 FYEKMQ (reference sequence). V lost 0 bases to trimming and J lost 3 bases, with 8 bases between them. The CDR3 covers 14 residues. CDR3 region: CASSLGSTEETQYF. The CDR3 DNA is TGTGCCAGCAGCTTAGGGTCAACGGAAGAGACCCAGTACTTC.

The CDR3 is CASSEWRWGGWNTEAFF. The CDR3 DNA reads TGTGCCAGCAGTGAATGGCGGTGGGGGGGATGGAACACTGAAGCTTTCTTT. This chain links TRBV2 with TRBJ1-1, with D possibly TRBD1 on 5 matching bases. The CDR3 contains 17 residues. V was shortened by 2 bases and J by 1 base, with 17 bases between the two germline ends. The V gene's germline CDR1 is SNHLY and CDR2 FYNNEI.

The V call is TRBV11-3, the J call TRBJ1-1; maybe TRBD1 (6 bases). The CDR3 is 16 residues long. V was cut by 1 base and J by 0 bases, with 12 bases left in between. Germline assignment: CDR1 SGHNT and CDR2 YENEEA. The CDR3 loop is CASSLVSQGLNTEAFF. The CDR3 nucleotides read TGTGCCAGCAGCTTAGTCTCCCAGGGGTTGAACACTGAAGCTTTCTTT.

Comments on this clone: The same CDR3 is also encoded by other DNA sequences in this sample. The gene calls are TRBV30 and TRBJ1-2, with D unresolved. The CDR3 spans 11 residues. CDR1 GTSNPN and CDR2 SVGIG come from the germline V gene (reference sequence). V was pared by 0 bases and J by 8 bases, with 7 bases between. In nucleotides, the CDR3 is TGTGCCTGGAGTGTAGGCTACGGCTACACCTTC. Its protein is CAWSVGYGYTF.

This clone was counted only a few times. The gene calls are TRBV18 and TRBJ2-1; 8 bases agree with TRBD2. Germline CDR1 reads KGHSH; CDR2 reads LQKENI. The CDR3 length is 16 residues. With V trimmed by 2 bases and J by 8 bases, 11 bases remained unmatched. The DNA for the CDR3 is TGTGCCAGCTCACCAGGGAGCTTTCTAGCGGGCTATGAGCAGTTCTTC. Residues: CASSPGSFLAGYEQFF. Complete variable domain (other parts from reference TRBV18 and TRBJ2-1): NAGVMQNPRHLVRRRGQEARLRCSPMKGHSHVYWYRQLPEEGLKFMVYLQKENIIDESGMPKERFSAEFPKEGPSILRIQQVVRGDSAAYFCASSPGSFLAGYEQFFGPGTRLTVL.

This clone was detected only a few times. The chain has TRBV5-8 and TRBJ2-7; perhaps D is TRBD1 or TRBD2 (5 bases each). Germline values: CDR1 SGHTS, CDR2 YDEGEE. CDR3 length: 14 amino acids. V lost 1 base and J lost 0, with 8 bases in between. CDR3 nucleotide sequence: TGTGCCAGCAGCTTGCTGAGGGGCTCCTACGAGCAGTACTTC. Its protein is CASSLLRGSYEQYF.

This clone was counted once. Compared with germline, one end of the junction differs, possibly owing to a read error. This chain connects TRBV6-5 to TRBJ1-1; no clear D gene. The V gene's germline CDR1 is MNHEY and CDR2 SVGAGI. The CDR3 totals 11 residues. CDR3 loop: CGVGSPAEAFF. In nucleotides, the CDR3 is TGCGGCGTCGGCAGCCCCGCTGAAGCTTTCTTT.

CDR3 DNA sequence: TGTGCCAGCAGTGAATTTGAGGGGGCGTCTGGCTACACCTTC. Translated: CASSEFEGASGYTF. This sequence joins TRBV2 and TRBJ1-2, with 7 positions matching TRBD1. CDR1 SNHLY and CDR2 FYNNEI come from the germline V gene. The CDR3 consists of 14 residues. Germline trimming cut 2 bases from V and 7 bases from J; bases unmatched to any gene: 7.

This clone was counted a few times. V gene TRBV29-1 combines with J gene TRBJ2-7, with D possibly TRBD1 on 6 matching bases. V gave up 2 bases and J gave up 5 bases, with 13 bases separating them. CDR1 is SQVTM, CDR2 ANQGSEA, per germline. There are 13 residues in the CDR3. The CDR3 here is CSVELPGGHEQYF. The CDR3 DNA sequence: TGCAGCGTTGAACTCCCTGGGGGCCACGAGCAGTACTTC.

The V gene is TRBV2, the J gene TRBJ2-3; D gene ambiguous. CDR1 is SNHLY, CDR2 FYNNEI, per germline. The V gene lost 4 bases and the J gene lost 4 bases, with 9 bases spanning the gap. The CDR3 has 13 amino acids. The CDR3 region has the DNA TGTGCCAGCAGTGGGTATTCCCCAGATACGCAGTATTTT. Its translation is CASSGYSPDTQYF. Using reference TRBV2 and TRBJ2-3 for the parts outside the CDR3, the full variable domain is EPEVTQTPSHQVTQMGQEVILRCVPISNHLYFYWYRQILGQKVEFLVSFYNNEISEKSEIFDDQFSVERPDGSNFTLKIRSTKLEDSAMYFCASSGYSPDTQYFGPGTRLTVL.

This clone was picked up a small number of times. The J gene is TRBJ1-3, the V gene TRBV27; D is unclear. Germline assignment: CDR1 MNHEY and CDR2 SMNVEV (reference sequence). CDR3 length: 15 amino acids. Trimming pared 7 bases from V and 4 bases from J, leaving 17 bases between. The chain's CDR3 is CASKLDPGRGNTIYF. DNA for the CDR3: TGTGCCAGCAAGCTAGACCCGGGGAGGGGAAACACCATATATTTT.

The sample holds one count of this clone. The J gene is TRBJ2-7, the V gene TRBV28; 10 bases align to TRBD2. The CDR3 contains 15 residues. Germline V gene lookup returns CDR1 MDHEN and CDR2 SYDVKM. After removal of 7 bases from V and 4 bases from J, the junction contained 10 bases not matched to a gene. The CDR3 sequence is CASTPTSGRVYEQYF. CDR3 coding DNA: TGTGCCAGCACCCCTACGAGCGGGAGGGTTTACGAGCAGTACTTC.

Of note for this clone: Other DNA sequences in the same sample also yield this CDR3. This chain connects TRBV6-5 to TRBJ2-3; unclear D gene. Trimming stripped 8 bases from V and 2 bases from J, with 5 bases between. Germline V gene sequence: CDR1 MNHEY, CDR2 SVGAGI. The length of the CDR3 is 11 residues. The CDR3 nucleotides read TGTGCCAGCTCGGACACAGATACGCAGTATTTT. Its translation: CASSDTDTQYF.

The chain is built from TRBV7-9 and TRBJ1-2; no firm D call. The germline V gene encodes CDR1 SEHNR and CDR2 FQNEAQ (reference sequence). This CDR3 region has 17 residues. Trimming took off 0 bases at V and 5 bases at J, with 19 bases between the two ends. The CDR3 here is CASSLAPWHLAIYGYTF. The CDR3 bases are TGTGCCAGCAGCTTAGCTCCATGGCATCTAGCGATTTATGGCTACACCTTC.